This T cell receptor (beta chain) was observed in a study of graft-versus-host responses after intestinal transplantation. Study in general: Grafts that recipients had were multivisceral, liver-intestinal, or isolated intestinal transplants.

Generated by immunoSEQ multiplex PCR, the TCRdb table keeps only in-frame clones and is missing some. The sample has about 18,000 clones, 38% seen once; the top ten hold about 0.99%. Germline V gives CDR1 MGHRA, CDR2 YSYEKL. V shed 3 bases and J 4 bases; nucleotides not matched to a gene: 5. The CDR3 extends over 17 amino acids. Findings and limits, study-wide: High graft-versus-host to host-versus-graft clonal ratios were seen in allografts of patients with graft-donor T cell macrochimerism.

Responder cells that were proliferating and CFSE-low, both CD3+CD4+ and CD3+CD8+, were sorted after the reaction. The chain has TRBV4-1 and TRBJ2-6; 11 positions match TRBD1. The sequence came from a human patient who received an intestinal transplant. The specimen comprised alloreactive CD4+ T cells from a mixed lymphocyte reaction culture, sampled before intestinal transplant. Documented subset: CFSE-low proliferating T cells sorted from approximately six-day pre-transplant mixed lymphocyte reaction (GvH or HvG direction). CDR3 DNA sequence: TGCGCCAGCAGCCAGGGACAGGGGGTCCAAGGGGCCAACGTCCTGACTTTC. Protein sequence: CASSQGQGVQGANVLTF.